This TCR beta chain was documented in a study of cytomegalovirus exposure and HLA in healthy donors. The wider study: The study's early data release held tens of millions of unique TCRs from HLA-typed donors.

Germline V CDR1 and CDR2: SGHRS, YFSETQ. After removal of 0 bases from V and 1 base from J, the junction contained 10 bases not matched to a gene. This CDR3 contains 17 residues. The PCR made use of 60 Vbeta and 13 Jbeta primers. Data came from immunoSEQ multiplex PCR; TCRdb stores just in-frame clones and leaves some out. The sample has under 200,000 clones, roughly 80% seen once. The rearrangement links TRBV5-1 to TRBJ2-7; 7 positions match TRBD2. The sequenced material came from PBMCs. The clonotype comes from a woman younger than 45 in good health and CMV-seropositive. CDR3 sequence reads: CASSLGFASGFSYEQYF. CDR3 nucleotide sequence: TGCGCCAGCAGCTTGGGTTTTGCTAGCGGCTTTTCCTACGAGCAGTACTTC.